Below, 20 T cell receptor beta chains from the same sample are listed, as sequenced in a study of T cell repertoires in cytomegalovirus infection. No antigen is known for these receptors. TCRdb fed the reads into MiXCR, producing one record per CDR3 protein. The repertoire holds around 770,000 distinct CDR3 sequences, with under 35% as singletons. The starting material was cultured CD8+ T cells from PBMCs, obtained from culture after CMV antigen stimulation. These receptor sequences come from a human donor in good health (CMV status not recorded). Some clones in this sample may be carry-over from other donors' samples.

This chain uses TRBV7-8 with TRBJ2-3; 9 bases match TRBD2. The CDR3 length is 17 residues. Germline V lookup: CDR1 SGHVS, CDR2 FQNEAQ. Losses at the gene ends were 4 bases for V and 0 bases for J; bases not matched to a gene: 8. The CDR3 reads CASSSRSGGTSTDTQYF. Here the CDR3 DNA reads TGTGCCAGCAGCTCGCGTAGCGGGGGAACCAGCACAGATACGCAGTATTTT.

This clonotype came up a few times. CDR3 coding DNA: TGTGCCAGCAGTCCGACTAGATATGGAGATACGCAGTATTTT. This encodes CASSPTRYGDTQYF. V and J are TRBV6-5 and TRBJ2-3; TRBD2 is a possible D gene (6 bases). Germline CDR1 MNHEY, CDR2 SVGAGI. Trimming removed 5 bases at V and 5 bases at J, with 14 bases between. This CDR3 contains 14 residues.

The V call is TRBV18, the J call TRBJ2-7; D unresolved. Trimming stripped 2 bases from V and 4 bases from J, with 6 bases between. Germline lookup yields CDR1 KGHSH and CDR2 LQKENI. The CDR3 loop spans 12 amino acids. CDR3 DNA: TGTGCCAGCTCACCAGGGGAATACGAGCAGTACGTC. It is translated as CASSPGEYEQYV.

The gene calls are TRBV4-3 and TRBJ2-1, with TRBD2 matching 12 bases. There are 19 residues in the CDR3. Germline CDR1 LGHNA, CDR2 YSLEER. Unmatched junction bases numbered 16, after V lost 1 base and J lost 9 bases. This CDR3 reads CASSQGELAGGPGVREQFF. The CDR3, as DNA: TGCGCCAGCAGCCAAGGGGAACTAGCGGGGGGCCCAGGGGTCCGTGAGCAGTTCTTC.

The chain employs TRBV7-9 and TRBJ2-1; 10 bases are shared with TRBD2. Looked up from germline, CDR1 is SEHNR and CDR2 is FQNEAQ (reference sequence). Germline trimming cut 2 bases from V and 8 bases from J; bases unmatched to any gene: 9. The CDR3 totals 16 residues. The CDR3 coding sequence is TGTGCCAGCAGCTTAAACAGCGGGGGGGCCAGGGATGAGCAGTTCTTC. Protein: CASSLNSGGARDEQFF.

The genes are TRBV12-3 or TRBV12-4 and TRBJ2-3; 11 bases agree with TRBD2. The J segment lost 2 bases and the V segment lost 7 bases, leaving 11 bases of the junction unmatched. This CDR3 comprises 17 residues. The CDR3 DNA sequence: TGTGCCAGCACTCCGACTAGCGGGGAGGTGATCACAGATACGCAGTATTTT. This sequence encodes CASTPTSGEVITDTQYF.

The J gene is TRBJ2-3, the V gene TRBV20-1; D perhaps matches TRBD2 (7 bases). The length of the CDR3 is 17 residues. CDR1 is DFQATT, CDR2 SNEGSKA, per germline (reference sequence). Between the trimmed V and J ends, which lost 0 bases and 4 bases, there was a span of 20 bases. Here the CDR3 reads CSARDLGGGARADTQYF. The CDR3 bases are TGCAGTGCTAGAGATCTTGGGGGGGGGGCCAGGGCAGATACGCAGTATTTT.

This chain joins TRBV29-1 and TRBJ2-2; D is possibly TRBD1 (6 bases). Per germline, CDR1 SQVTM and CDR2 ANQGSEA. The V end was cut by 7 bases, the J end by 5 bases, with 11 bases between. This CDR3 region has 12 residues. The CDR3 protein is CSGQQGTGELFF. In DNA form, the CDR3 reads TGCAGCGGTCAACAGGGTACCGGGGAGCTGTTTTTT.

This rearrangement joins TRBV27 to TRBJ1-4, with D perhaps TRBD1 (5 bases). The CDR3 has 14 residues. Germline loops: CDR1 MNHEY, CDR2 SMNVEV (reference sequence). V lost 3 bases to trimming and J lost 5 bases, with 10 bases between them. This chain's CDR3 is CASSFGRANEKLFF. In nucleotides, the CDR3 is TGTGCCAGCAGTTTTGGCAGGGCCAATGAAAAACTGTTTTTT.

This clonotype was counted a few times. The V and J genes are TRBV28 and TRBJ2-7, with a weak D call TRBD2 (6 bases). The CDR3 contains 14 residues. CDR1 MDHEN and CDR2 SYDVKM come from the germline V gene. Between the trimmed V and J ends, which lost 7 bases and 0 bases, there was a span of 13 bases. In DNA form, the CDR3 reads TGTGCCAGCATCATTCCCGGGAGCTCCTACGAGCAGTACGTC. The encoded protein is CASIIPGSSYEQYV.

This chain connects TRBV10-3 to TRBJ1-3; D gene ambiguous. V shed 6 bases and J shed 2 bases, with 5 bases lying between them. There are 12 residues in the CDR3. CDR1 is ENHRY and CDR2 is SYGVKD in the germline V gene. The CDR3 DNA is TGTGCCATCAGGATAACTGGAAACACCATATATTTT. Its protein product is CAIRITGNTIYF.

This chain uses TRBV3-1 with TRBJ2-7, with D possibly TRBD2 on 5 matching bases. Germline lookup yields CDR1 LGHDT and CDR2 YNNKEL (reference sequence). The CDR3 spans 17 residues. Trimming left V 4 bases short and J 5 bases short, with 24 bases between. CDR3 sequence (DNA): TGTGCCAGCAGCCCTACCCCTATAGCGCCCGGAAGCAACGAGCAGTACTTC. The encoded protein is CASSPTPIAPGSNEQYF.

This clonotype was found a few times. CDR3 in amino acids: CASSQETGPYSNQPQHF. CDR3 sequence (DNA): TGCGCCAGCAGCCAAGAGACGGGGCCCTATAGCAATCAGCCCCAGCATTTT. The rearrangement uses TRBV4-3 and TRBJ1-5, with a weak D call TRBD1 (5 bases). The germline V gene has CDR1 LGHNA and CDR2 YSLEER. The CDR3 runs 17 residues. With 0 bases removed from V and 0 bases from J, the gap between germline ends came to 12 bases.

Many counts were recorded for this clonotype. V is TRBV7-2 and J is TRBJ2-4, with 12 bases that match TRBD2. The ends lost 2 bases at V and 0 bases at J; junction bases unmatched: 5. Germline loops: CDR1 SGHTA, CDR2 FQGNSA. This CDR3 is 18 amino acids long. The CDR3 DNA follows: TGTGCCAGCAGCTTAAGACTAGCGGGGGACTTAGCCAAAAACATTCAGTACTTC. Its translation: CASSLRLAGDLAKNIQYF.

The V and J genes are TRBV27 and TRBJ1-2; D is undetermined. Germline values: CDR1 MNHEY, CDR2 SMNVEV (reference sequence). Trimming took off 6 bases at V and 6 bases at J, with 23 bases between the two ends. The length of the CDR3 is 16 residues. CDR3 sequence: CASSLTEQPHGNGYTF. The CDR3 DNA reads as TGTGCCAGCAGCCTTACCGAACAGCCGCATGGTAATGGCTACACCTTC.

The V call is TRBV4-1, the J call TRBJ2-7, with D unclear. The CDR3 has 15 amino acids. Germline CDR1 reads MGHRA; CDR2 reads YSYEKL. The V and J ends lost 0 bases and 4 bases respectively, with 13 bases between them. DNA for the CDR3: TGCGCCAGCAGCCAAGATCCAATGAGCTTGTACGAGCAGTACTTC. Translation gives CASSQDPMSLYEQYF.

This clonotype was observed a few times. This chain links TRBV7-9 with TRBJ2-1; 7 bases are shared with TRBD2. The CDR3 sequence is 14 residues long. Germline loops: CDR1 SEHNR, CDR2 FQNEAQ (reference sequence). V shed 4 bases and J 6 bases; nucleotides not matched to a gene: 6. This chain's CDR3 is CASSSDQRGNEQFF. The DNA for the CDR3 is TGTGCCAGCAGCTCGGATCAGCGGGGCAATGAGCAGTTCTTC.

This clonotype was picked up many times. The chain joins TRBV7-9 to TRBJ2-7; perhaps TRBD1 as D (5 bases). The CDR3 length is 16 residues. V was shortened by 6 bases and J by 0 bases, with 18 bases between the two germline ends. Germline V gives CDR1 SEHNR, CDR2 FQNEAQ (reference sequence). The CDR3 spells CASSQTGRASSYEQYF. CDR3 coding DNA: TGTGCCAGCAGTCAAACCGGCAGGGCCAGCTCCTACGAGCAGTACTTC.

This clonotype was seen a few times. This chain links TRBV29-1 with TRBJ1-4, with TRBD1 as a possible D gene (5 bases). This CDR3 contains 15 residues. Trimming cost V 1 base and J 6 bases, with 15 bases left between them. Germline V gene lookup returns CDR1 SQVTM and CDR2 ANQGSEA. DNA for the CDR3: TGCAGCGTTGAAGTTGTTGAGGGGAGGTATGAAAAACTGTTTTTT. Its protein is CSVEVVEGRYEKLFF.

The J gene is TRBJ2-7, the V gene TRBV3-1, with 10 bases matching TRBD1. CDR1 LGHDT and CDR2 YNNKEL come from the germline V gene (reference sequence). There are 16 residues in the CDR3. V shed 5 bases and J 2 bases; nucleotides not matched to a gene: 9. Here the CDR3 DNA reads TGTGCCAGCAGCGACCCCGGGACAGGGGACCCCTACGAGCAGTACTTC. Translating it yields CASSDPGTGDPYEQYF.